This T cell receptor (beta chain) was recorded in a study of cytomegalovirus exposure and HLA in healthy donors (dated by TCRdb to the late 2010s). Regarding the research as a whole: An earlier analysis of some 620 of the donors reported roughly 300 Gb of sequence data and around 100 million unique TCR beta sequences obtained from some 200 million T cells. The study aimed to test whether cataloging public T cell receptors could reveal signatures of past pathogen exposure. Of the approximately 400 genotyped donors, over 80% were placed in the genetic ancestry cluster associated with self-reported Caucasian donors. Besides the first cohort of roughly 640 subjects, a separate validation cohort made up of over 95 different subjects was used. The number of donors typed differed by locus, with roughly 629-640 for A, B, C, DRB1 and DQB1, around 560 for DQA1, 600 to 610 for DPA1, and some 470 for DPB1. The later analysis used no new phenotypic data to find candidate immune exposures, relying instead on TCR beta sequences and their occurrence across donors. An early release that covered about 640 HLA-typed donors contained approximately 300 gigabases of sequencing data and tens of millions of unique TCR sequences. In a later analysis, previously published TCR beta repertoires from 500 to 750 donors were re-analyzed and high-resolution HLA genotyping was added so that TCR occurrence patterns could be studied. About five DR-DQ haplotypes were treated as single units for association and clustering because of strong linkage in the cohort. The study used immunosequencing to profile the T cell repertoires of more than 650 subjects and linked those repertoires to cytomegalovirus serostatus. Every discovery cohort repertoire had been produced on one sequencing platform. In a later genetic analysis, genome-wide SNP genotypes for about three fifths of the roughly 670 donors were used, and that subset was treated as a discovery cohort. On average, 235,054 unique TCR beta nucleotide sequences were sequenced per donor among fewer than 500 genotyped donors of the cohort, with around 19% of those sequences being non-productive. High-throughput TCR immunosequencing, statistical association of individual TCRs with disease status, and machine learning were combined to predict cytomegalovirus infection status. Donor age, sex, ethnicity and CMV serostatus were compiled together with the repertoire data. Both class I and class II loci were covered by HLA typing, at four-digit resolution. An earlier analysis of approximately 500 of the donors applied high-throughput TCR beta sequencing to assess whether each TCR beta V gene segment acted as functional or pseudogenic.

As for this clone: It has no known antigen specificity. Base-call qualities are not available, and no considerably larger clone is one nucleotide away.

The library was obtained by the immunoSEQ multiplex PCR assay. The multiplex PCR relied on a mix of 60 forward primers for TCR Vbeta segments and 13 reverse primers for TCR Jbeta segments. The CDR3 region of rearranged TCR beta genes was amplified from genomic DNA with a multiplex PCR assay. On the Illumina HiSeq System, the amplified TCR beta libraries were sequenced as 87-base-pair reads. Under the source paper's analysis protocol: In a later analysis, some 80 million unique TCR beta chains were counted across the approximately 640 repertoires, and around 10 million of these chains were shared by at least two donors. Raw reads were error-corrected and collapsed into unique sequences with a nearest-neighbor algorithm that merged closely related sequences to remove PCR and sequencing errors. Alignment of CDR3 sequences to IMGT reference sequences was used to assign V, D and J gene segments. For a sequence to be retained, a match of at least six nucleotides to both a V gene segment and a J gene segment was required. Rearrangements were called productive when the CDR3 lacked stop codons and stayed in frame with V and J; all others were non-productive. Following IMGT convention, CDR3 was defined as the stretch from the second conserved V-encoded cysteine to the conserved J-encoded phenylalanine. Sequences without an unambiguous match to a single V gene segment were excluded from the earlier analysis of over 500 of the donors. In an earlier analysis of 450 to 750 of the donors, a V segment was called functional when productive rearrangements were above 56.7%, and segregating when the standard deviation between donors exceeded 5%. A statistical classification framework was built to diagnose cytomegalovirus status from the catalog of TCR beta chain sequences. A later analysis assigned V and J genes by comparing TCR nucleotide sequences with IMGT/GENE-DB human TR gene sequences. The TCRdist pipeline was used in a later analysis to assign CDR3 sequences and most-parsimonious VDJ recombination scenarios. In a later analysis, each TCR beta chain was defined by its CDR3 amino acid sequence together with its V-gene family, and reads lacking a unique V-gene family were excluded. As a way to deal with suspected cross-contamination and a sequencing artifact, a later analysis dropped hundreds of nucleotide sequences that were highly shared and had low generation probability. In a later analysis, a clonal expansion index was calculated for each public chain from normalized within-repertoire ranks of inferred template counts. In a later analysis, generation probabilities were computed using a VDJ recombination model fitted to out-of-frame rearrangements, and the results were checked against IGoR. Hypergeometric tests were used in a later analysis to score TCR-TCR, TCR-HLA and TCR-CMV co-occurrence, with a repertoire-size bias correction applied to the TCR pairs. False discovery rates were estimated in a later analysis by permuting HLA or CMV assignments 20 times. In a later analysis, co-occurring TCRs were grouped using DBSCAN, with TCRdist sequence similarity added in when clustering inside HLA-allele-positive subsets. Repertoires with fewer than 30,000 or more than 120,000 public chains, plus five repertoires with anomalous nucleotide sharing, were excluded from co-occurrence clustering. In TCRdb, the immuneACCESS table is reduced to in-frame sequences with V and J assigned. These tables do not hold every clone; where another copy was compared, an unresolved V gene accounts for under half, and the others remain unexplained. The DNA was the basis for D and trimming; V, J and clone size are from that table. This sample comprises approximately 85,000 clones, approximately 80% of them detected only once. The top ten clones comprise roughly a quarter of the sample.

The cohort was made up of 666 healthy bone marrow donors. At the time of sampling, all cohort members were nominally healthy, though unrecorded immune exposures were likely present. The donor was CMV seropositive and was included in the group of 250 to 300 seropositive cohort members. A peripheral blood sample was collected from each donor, and TCR beta sequencing was performed on peripheral blood mononuclear cells. The Qiagen DNeasy Blood Extraction Kit was used to extract genomic DNA from the blood cell samples. The study at large found these results: In an earlier analysis of over 550 of the donors, most TCR beta V segments were observed in productive rearrangements about 87% or about 30% of the time, broadly matching IMGT annotations. Linkage disequilibrium might explain the correlated functional status among segregating V segments, but an unknown experimental factor could not be excluded. In both the original and validation cohorts, the classifier was reported to diagnose cytomegalovirus status with high specificity and sensitivity. An association between a missense DCLRE1C variant and V-gene and J-gene trimming of TCR beta chains was found in a later genetic analysis and replicated in an independent cohort. The earlier analysis of about 600 of the donors excluded about 16 rarely observed V segments, including chromosome 9 orphons, because counts were too low. In a later analysis, several top co-occurrence clusters were reported to appear linked to parvovirus B19, influenza, CMV and Epstein-Barr virus. The only immune exposure information available for the cohort was CMV serostatus. The study listed approximately 150 TCR beta chains as associated with cytomegalovirus. A cluster of highly shared sequence variants was judged likely to represent a technical artifact of the sequencing pipeline. A further reported finding was that TCR beta sequences accurately predicted the HLA-A and HLA-B alleles for most subjects in the first cohort. The presence/absence analyses assumed that sequencing depth was roughly uniform across donors, and that assumption may not be true. Most TCR sequences were observed very rarely across donors, whereas some public TCRs were present in many individuals. The 87-base-pair reads could not distinguish some IMGT-functional V segments, including TRBV6-2 and TRBV6-3, so those segments were excluded. Assigning TCR associations to individual alleles was difficult when HLA alleles, especially DR and DQ, strongly co-occurred. In vitro tests confirmed that a few of the cytomegalovirus-associated TCR beta chains recognize cytomegalovirus antigens. At a false discovery rate of 0.05, a later analysis linked around 15,000 TCR beta sequences to specific HLA alleles. A later genetic analysis reported fewer N-insertions in productive TCRs among donors in an Asian-associated ancestry cluster than the roughly 620-donor mean. Because HLA typing was unavailable for some donors at each locus, only the typed subset was used in association tests. The authors suggested that the approach could potentially be generalized to other disease states and immunological phenotypes. In a later analysis, the rate of TCR association differed among HLA loci, with DRB1 alleles having the most associated TCRs and HLA-C alleles having the fewest. Most CMV-associated TCR beta chains appeared to be HLA-restricted in a later analysis, and the HLA associations seemed to be driven largely by CMV exposure. Only TCR beta chains were sequenced in this cohort, and the absence of alpha or paired-chain data limited detectable features. In a later analysis, HLA-associated TCR beta chains showed more clonal expansion and lower generation probabilities than non-associated chains that were equally common.

Cut back by 5 bases and 7 bases, the V and J ends lie 15 bases apart. CDR1 is given as SGHNT and CDR2 as YENEEA, both from the germline V gene. Taken from cysteine to phenylalanine, the CDR3 has 14 residues. The only DNA kept is the CDR3, 42 bases in frame from the first base. The sequenced material came from PBMCs. The clonotype comes from a woman aged 45-65 years in good health and CMV-seropositive. In this chain, TRBV11-3 is recombined with TRBJ2-1; TRBD1 might be the D gene, on 6 matching bases. The nucleotide sequence reads TGTGCCAGCAGCGGACTCAGGGGATCTAATGAGCAGTTCTTC. This gives the protein CASSGLRGSNEQFF.